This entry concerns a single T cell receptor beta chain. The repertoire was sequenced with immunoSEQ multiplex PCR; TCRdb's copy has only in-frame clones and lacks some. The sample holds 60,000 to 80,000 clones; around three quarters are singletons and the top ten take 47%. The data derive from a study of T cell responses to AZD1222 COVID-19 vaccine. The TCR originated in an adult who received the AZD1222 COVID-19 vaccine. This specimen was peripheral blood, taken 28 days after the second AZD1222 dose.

CDR3 DNA: TGTGCCAGCAGCATACGGACAGGGGACGGGTATAATTCACCCCTCCACTTT. Protein sequence: CASSIRTGDGYNSPLHF. The V gene is TRBV5-4, the J gene TRBJ1-6; TRBD1 matches at 9 bases. V was clipped by 4 bases and J by 4 bases; unmatched bases: 9. The CDR3 extends over 17 amino acids. Per germline, CDR1 SGHNT and CDR2 YYREEE (reference sequence).